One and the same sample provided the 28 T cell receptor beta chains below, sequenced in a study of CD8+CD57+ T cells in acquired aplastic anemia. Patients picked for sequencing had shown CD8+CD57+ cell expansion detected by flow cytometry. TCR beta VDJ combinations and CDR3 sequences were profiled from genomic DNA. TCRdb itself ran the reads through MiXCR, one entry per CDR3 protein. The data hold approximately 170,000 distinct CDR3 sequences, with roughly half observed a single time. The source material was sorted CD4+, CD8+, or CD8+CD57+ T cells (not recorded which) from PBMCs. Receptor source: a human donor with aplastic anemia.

The CDR3 sequence is CASSSDPTPGELFF. The CDR3 DNA sequence: TGTGCCAGCAGCTCGGACCCCACACCCGGGGAGCTGTTTTTT. The genes are TRBV7-9 and TRBJ2-2; D gene uncertain. The CDR3 has 14 residues. Trimming cost V 4 bases and J 6 bases, with 12 bases left between them. The germline CDR1 and CDR2 sequences are SEHNR and FQNEAQ (reference sequence).

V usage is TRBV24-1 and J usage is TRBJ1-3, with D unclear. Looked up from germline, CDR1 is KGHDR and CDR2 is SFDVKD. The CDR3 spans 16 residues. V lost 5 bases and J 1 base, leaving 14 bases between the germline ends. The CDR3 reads CATSAGGERSGNTIYF. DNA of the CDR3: TGTGCCACCAGTGCTGGTGGGGAAAGGTCTGGAAACACCATATATTTT.

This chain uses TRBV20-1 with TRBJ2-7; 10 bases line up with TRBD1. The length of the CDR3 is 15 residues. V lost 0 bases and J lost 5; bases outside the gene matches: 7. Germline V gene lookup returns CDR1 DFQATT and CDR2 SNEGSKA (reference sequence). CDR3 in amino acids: CSARDLGQGIHEQYV. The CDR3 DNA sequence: TGCAGTGCTAGAGACCTGGGACAGGGGATCCACGAGCAGTACGTC.

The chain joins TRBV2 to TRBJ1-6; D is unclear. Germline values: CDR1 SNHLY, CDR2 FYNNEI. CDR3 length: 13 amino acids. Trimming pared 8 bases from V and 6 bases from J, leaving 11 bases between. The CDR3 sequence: CASGEQTNSPLHF. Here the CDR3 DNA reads TGTGCCAGCGGCGAACAGACTAATTCACCCCTCCACTTT. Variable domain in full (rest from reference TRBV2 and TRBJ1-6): EPEVTQTPSHQVTQMGQEVILRCVPISNHLYFYWYRQILGQKVEFLVSFYNNEISEKSEIFDDQFSVERPDGSNFTLKIRSTKLEDSAMYFCASGEQTNSPLHFGNGTRLTVT.

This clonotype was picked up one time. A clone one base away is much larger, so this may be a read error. DNA for the CDR3: TGTGTCAGCAGCTTTTCACTAGTTACGGCCTCTGGAAACACCATATATTTT. Amino acids: CVSSFSLVTASGNTIYF. The chain recombines TRBV11-1 with TRBJ1-3, with D unclear. The CDR3 covers 17 residues. From germline, CDR1 is SGHAT and CDR2 FQDESV (reference sequence).

The CDR3 protein is CASSVGTSGTGELFF. CDR3 coding DNA: TGTGCCAGCAGTGTCGGGACCTCGGGCACCGGGGAGCTGTTTTTT. The rearrangement uses TRBV2 and TRBJ2-2, with D possibly being TRBD1 or TRBD2 (5 bases each). V dropped 4 bases and J dropped 4 bases, with 13 bases sitting between them. The CDR3 length is 15 residues. Germline values: CDR1 SNHLY, CDR2 FYNNEI.

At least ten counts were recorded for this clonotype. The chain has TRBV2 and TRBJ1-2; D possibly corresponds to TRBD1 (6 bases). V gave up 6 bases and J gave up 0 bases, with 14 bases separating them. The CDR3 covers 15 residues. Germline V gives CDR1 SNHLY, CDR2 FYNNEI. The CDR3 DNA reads TGTGCCAGCAGGCTACTAAGGACAGCTAACTATGGCTACACCTTC. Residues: CASRLLRTANYGYTF.

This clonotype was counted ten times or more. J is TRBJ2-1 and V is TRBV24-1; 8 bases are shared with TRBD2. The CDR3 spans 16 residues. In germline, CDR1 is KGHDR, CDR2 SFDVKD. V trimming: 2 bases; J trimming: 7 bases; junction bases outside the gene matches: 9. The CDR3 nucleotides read TGTGCCACCAGTGATTCCCGGGTAGCGGGAAAGAATGAGCAGTTCTTC. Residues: CATSDSRVAGKNEQFF.

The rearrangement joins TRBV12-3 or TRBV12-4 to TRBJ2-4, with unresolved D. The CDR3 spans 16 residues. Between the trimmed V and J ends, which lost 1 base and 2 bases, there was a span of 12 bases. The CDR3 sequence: CASSLVGFETKNIQYF. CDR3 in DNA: TGTGCCAGCAGTTTAGTGGGATTTGAAACCAAAAACATTCAGTACTTC.

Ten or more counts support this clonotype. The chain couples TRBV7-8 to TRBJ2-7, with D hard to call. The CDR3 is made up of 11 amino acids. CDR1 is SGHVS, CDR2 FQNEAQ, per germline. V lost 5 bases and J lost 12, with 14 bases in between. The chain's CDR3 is CASSPIILWYV. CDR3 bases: TGTGCCAGCAGCCCCATAATACTTTGGTACGTC.

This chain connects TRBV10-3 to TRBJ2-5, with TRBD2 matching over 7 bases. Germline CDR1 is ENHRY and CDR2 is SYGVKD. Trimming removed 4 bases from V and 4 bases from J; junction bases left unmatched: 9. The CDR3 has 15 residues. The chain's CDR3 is CAISVGGSGGETQYF. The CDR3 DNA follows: TGTGCCATCAGTGTTGGGGGATCGGGGGGAGAGACCCAGTACTTC.

The chain's CDR3 is CARSDQTVTSYGYTF. DNA of the CDR3: TGCGCCAGGAGCGACCAGACAGTGACCAGCTATGGCTACACCTTC. The chain employs TRBV5-1 and TRBJ1-2, with D perhaps matching TRBD1 (5 bases). Trimming took off 8 bases at V and 4 bases at J, with 21 bases between the two ends. Germline values: CDR1 SGHRS, CDR2 YFSETQ. The CDR3 is 15 amino acids.

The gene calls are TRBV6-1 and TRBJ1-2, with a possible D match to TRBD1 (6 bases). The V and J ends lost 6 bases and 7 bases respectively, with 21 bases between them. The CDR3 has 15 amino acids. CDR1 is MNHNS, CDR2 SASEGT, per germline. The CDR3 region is CASSLSGPSRGGYTF. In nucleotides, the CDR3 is TGTGCCAGCAGCCTCTCGGGACCGTCCAGGGGTGGCTACACCTTC.

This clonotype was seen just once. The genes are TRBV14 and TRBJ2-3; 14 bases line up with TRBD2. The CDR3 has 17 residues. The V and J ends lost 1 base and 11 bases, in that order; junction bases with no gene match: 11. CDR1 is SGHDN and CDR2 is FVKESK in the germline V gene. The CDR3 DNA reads TGTGCCAGCAGCCAAGTTAGTAGACTAGCGGGGGGGCAAGGGCAGTATTTT. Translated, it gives CASSQVSRLAGGQGQYF.

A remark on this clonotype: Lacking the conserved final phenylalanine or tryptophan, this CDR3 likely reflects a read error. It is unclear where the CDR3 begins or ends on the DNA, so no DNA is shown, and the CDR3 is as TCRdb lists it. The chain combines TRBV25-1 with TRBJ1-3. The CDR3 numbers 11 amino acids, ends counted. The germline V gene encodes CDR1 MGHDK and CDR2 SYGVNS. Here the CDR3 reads CASSELSSGIT.

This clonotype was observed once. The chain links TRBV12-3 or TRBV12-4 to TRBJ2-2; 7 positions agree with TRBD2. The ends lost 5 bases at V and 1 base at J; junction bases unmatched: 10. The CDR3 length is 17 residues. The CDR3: CASSDDLKRGNTGELFF. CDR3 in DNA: TGTGCCAGCAGTGACGATCTAAAGCGGGGGAACACCGGGGAGCTGTTTTTT.

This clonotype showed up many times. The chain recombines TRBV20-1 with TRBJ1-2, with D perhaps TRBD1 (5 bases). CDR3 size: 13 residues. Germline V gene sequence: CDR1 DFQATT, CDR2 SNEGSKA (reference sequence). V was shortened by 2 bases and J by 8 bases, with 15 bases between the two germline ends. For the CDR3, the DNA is TGCAGTGCTAGAATCGGGGGTGCTTGGGGCTACACCTTC. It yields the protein CSARIGGAWGYTF.

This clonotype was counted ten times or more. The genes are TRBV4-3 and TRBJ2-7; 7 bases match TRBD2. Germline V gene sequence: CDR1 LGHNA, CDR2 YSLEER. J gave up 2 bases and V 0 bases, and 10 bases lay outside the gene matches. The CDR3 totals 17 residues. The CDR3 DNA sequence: TGCGCCAGCAGCCAAGATGGAAGACAGCGGGACGCCTACGAGCAGTACGTC. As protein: CASSQDGRQRDAYEQYV.

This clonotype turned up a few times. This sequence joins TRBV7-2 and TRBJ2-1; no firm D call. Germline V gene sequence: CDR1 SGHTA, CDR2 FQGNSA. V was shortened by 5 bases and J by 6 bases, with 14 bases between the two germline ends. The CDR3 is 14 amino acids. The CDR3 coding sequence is TGTGCCAGCAGCCCACTTACTTATTCCAATGAGCAGTTCTTC. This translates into CASSPLTYSNEQFF.

The CDR3 DNA sequence: TGTGCCAGCAGCTTGATCGGGGGAGGGCAAGATACGCAGTATTTT. Its translation: CASSLIGGGQDTQYF. The chain links TRBV11-1 to TRBJ2-3, with TRBD2 identical over 7 bases. Germline trimming cut 3 bases from V and 5 bases from J; bases unmatched to any gene: 8. Germline V gene sequence: CDR1 SGHAT, CDR2 FQDESV (reference sequence). The CDR3 loop spans 15 amino acids.

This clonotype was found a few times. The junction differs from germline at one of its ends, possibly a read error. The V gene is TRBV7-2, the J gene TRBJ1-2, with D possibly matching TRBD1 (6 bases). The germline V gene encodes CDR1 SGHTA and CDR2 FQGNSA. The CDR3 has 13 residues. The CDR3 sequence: CVSSPDSNYGYTF. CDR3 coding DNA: TGTGTCAGCAGCCCGGACAGTAACTATGGCTACACCTTC.

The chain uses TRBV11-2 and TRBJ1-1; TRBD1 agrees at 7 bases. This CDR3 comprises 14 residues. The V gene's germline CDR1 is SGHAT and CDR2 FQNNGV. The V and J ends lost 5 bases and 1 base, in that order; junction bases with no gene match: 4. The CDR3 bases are TGTGCCAGCAGCCCGGGACAGAAGAACACTGAAGCTTTCTTT. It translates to CASSPGQKNTEAFF.

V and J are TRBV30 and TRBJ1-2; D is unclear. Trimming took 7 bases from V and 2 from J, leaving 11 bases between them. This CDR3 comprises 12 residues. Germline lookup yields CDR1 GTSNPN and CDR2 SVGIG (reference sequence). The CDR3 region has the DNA TGTGCCTTTGACACGAAAAACTATGGCTACACCTTC. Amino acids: CAFDTKNYGYTF.

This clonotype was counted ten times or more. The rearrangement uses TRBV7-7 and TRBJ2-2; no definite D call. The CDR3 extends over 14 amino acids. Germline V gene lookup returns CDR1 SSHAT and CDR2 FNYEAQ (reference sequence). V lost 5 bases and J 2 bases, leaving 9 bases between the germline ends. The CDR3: CASSLQKNTGELFF. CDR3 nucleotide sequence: TGTGCCAGCAGCCTACAGAAAAACACCGGGGAGCTGTTTTTT.

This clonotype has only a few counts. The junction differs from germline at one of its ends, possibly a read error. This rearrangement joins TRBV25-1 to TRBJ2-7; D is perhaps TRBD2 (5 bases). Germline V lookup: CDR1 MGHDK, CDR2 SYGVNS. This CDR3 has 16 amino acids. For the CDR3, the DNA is TGTGCCACCAGTGGCCCCTCGCGGAGGAGCTCCTACGAGCAGTACTTC. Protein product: CATSGPSRRSSYEQYF.

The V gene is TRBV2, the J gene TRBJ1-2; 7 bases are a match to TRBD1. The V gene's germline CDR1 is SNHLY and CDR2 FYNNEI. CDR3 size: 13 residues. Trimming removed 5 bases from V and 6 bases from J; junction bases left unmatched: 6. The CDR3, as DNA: TGTGCCAGCAGTTACAGGGGTAGGCATGGCTACACCTTC. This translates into CASSYRGRHGYTF.

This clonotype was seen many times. The CDR3 reads CASSSYEQYF. The CDR3 DNA follows: TGTGCCAGCAGTTCCTACGAGCAGTACTTC. The chain is built from TRBV11-2 and TRBJ2-7; no clear D. Trimming stripped 6 bases from V and 1 base from J, with 1 base between. The CDR3 extends over 10 amino acids. Germline V CDR1 and CDR2: SGHAT, FQNNGV.

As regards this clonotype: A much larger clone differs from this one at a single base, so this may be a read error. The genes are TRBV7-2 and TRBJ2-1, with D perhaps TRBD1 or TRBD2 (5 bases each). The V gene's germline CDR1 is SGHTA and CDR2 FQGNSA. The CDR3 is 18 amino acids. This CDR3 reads CASSVAPPGANFYNEQFF. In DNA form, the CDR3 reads TGTGCCAGCAGCGTAGCCCCCCCCGGGGCGAACTTCTACAATGAGCAGTTCTTC.